The rows below give T cell receptor beta chains drawn from one sample of a study of shared clonotypes between healthy human individuals. The table came from immunoSEQ multiplex PCR; TCRdb's copy has only in-frame clones and leaves some out. Here the sample spans about 960,000 clones, 60% to 85% being singletons. Sequenced: memory CD4+ T cells sorted from blood. These TCRs come from a man between 18 and 35 years old in good health. CDR3s include the opening cysteine and the closing phenylalanine or tryptophan. Fields, in order: D gene, V gene, CDR3 length, clone size, J gene, CDR3 protein, CDR3 DNA. D genes are given only for firm matches. Only part of the rows carry a size: once, few, many, or a class if the clone is expanded.

NA	TRBV11-2	13	NA	TRBJ1-1	CASRPTSTTEAFF	TGTGCCAGCAGACCGACGTCGACCACTGAAGCTTTCTTT
NA	TRBV6-1	12	NA	TRBJ2-3	CASMAEAETQYF	TGTGCCAGTATGGCCGAGGCCGAGACGCAGTATTTT
NA	TRBV15	16	NA	TRBJ1-1	CATSRDNRQANTEAFF	TGTGCCACCAGCAGAGATAACCGACAGGCGAACACTGAAGCTTTCTTT
NA	TRBV11-2	12	NA	TRBJ1-1	CASSLDRVEAFF	TGTGCCAGCAGCTTAGACCGGGTTGAAGCTTTCTTT
NA	TRBV7-2	13	NA	TRBJ2-2	CASRPQGTGELFF	TGTGCCAGCAGACCACAGGGTACCGGGGAGCTGTTTTTT
NA	TRBV6-5	13	NA	TRBJ2-5	CASTHPAGETQYF	TGTGCCAGCACTCACCCCGCGGGGGAGACCCAGTACTTC
NA	TRBV2	13	NA	TRBJ1-4	CANLLGEKEKLFF	TGTGCCAACTTGCTAGGGGAGAAGGAAAAACTGTTTTTT
NA	TRBV7-2	13	NA	TRBJ1-4	CASSLSPNEKLFF	TGTGCCAGCAGCTTATCGCCTAATGAAAAACTGTTTTTT
NA	TRBV5-4	16	NA	TRBJ2-1	CASSPPGAVSYNEQFF	TGTGCCAGCAGCCCCCCGGGGGCGGTCTCCTACAATGAGCAGTTCTTC
NA	TRBV19	13	few	TRBJ1-1	CASSGQRNTEAFF	TGTGCCAGTAGCGGGCAGAGGAACACTGAAGCTTTCTTT
NA	TRBV2	14	NA	TRBJ2-1	CASSVGLYYNEQFF	TGTGCCAGCAGTGTAGGGCTATACTACAATGAGCAGTTCTTC
TRBD2	TRBV19	14	NA	TRBJ2-7	CASSRLAGVYEQYF	TGTGCCAGTAGTAGGCTAGCGGGAGTGTACGAGCAGTACTTC
TRBD1	TRBV5-1	14	once	TRBJ1-6	CASRATGENSPLHF	TGCGCCAGCAGAGCGACAGGGGAAAATTCACCCCTCCACTTT
TRBD1	TRBV27	16	NA	TRBJ2-2	CASRTTGTGVTGELFF	TGTGCCAGCAGGACTACCGGGACAGGGGTGACCGGGGAGCTGTTTTTT
NA	TRBV7-6	12	NA	TRBJ1-2	CASSAGTYGYTF	TGTGCCAGCAGCGCCGGGACCTATGGCTACACCTTC
NA	TRBV15	15	NA	TRBJ2-7	CATSRDVPAKYEQYF	TGTGCCACCAGCAGAGATGTTCCAGCTAAGTACGAGCAGTACTTC
TRBD1	TRBV7-2	15	few	TRBJ1-2	CASSQDRENRYGYTF	TGTGCCAGCAGCCAAGACAGGGAGAATAGGTATGGCTACACCTTC
NA	TRBV7-3	15	NA	TRBJ2-6	CASSQPLSGANVLTF	TGTGCCAGCAGCCAACCCCTTTCTGGGGCCAACGTCCTGACTTTC